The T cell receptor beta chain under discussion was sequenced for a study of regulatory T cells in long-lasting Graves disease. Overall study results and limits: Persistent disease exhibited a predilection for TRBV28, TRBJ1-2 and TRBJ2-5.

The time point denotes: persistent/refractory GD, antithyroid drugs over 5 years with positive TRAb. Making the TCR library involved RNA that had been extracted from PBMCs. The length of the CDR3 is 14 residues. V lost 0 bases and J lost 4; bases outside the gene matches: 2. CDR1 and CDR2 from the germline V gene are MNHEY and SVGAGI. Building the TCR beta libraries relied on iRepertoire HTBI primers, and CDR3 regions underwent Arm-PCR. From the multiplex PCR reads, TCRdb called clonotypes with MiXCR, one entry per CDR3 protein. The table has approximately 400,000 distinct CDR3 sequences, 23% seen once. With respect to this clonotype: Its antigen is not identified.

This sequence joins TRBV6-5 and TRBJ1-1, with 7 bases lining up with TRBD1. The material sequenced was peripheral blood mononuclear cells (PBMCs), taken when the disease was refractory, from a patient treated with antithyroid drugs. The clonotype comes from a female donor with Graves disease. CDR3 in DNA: TGTGCCAGCAGTTACTCTGCAGGGGGCACTGAAGCTTTCTTT. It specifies CASSYSAGGTEAFF.